The T cell receptor (beta chain) under discussion was sequenced for a study of T cells in Graves' hyperthyroidism and ophthalmopathy. Study results and limitations: Before onset, ophthalmopathy was predicted by the model a median about 6.2 months earlier.

With a duration under 2 months, the hyperthyroidism was newly diagnosed in patients aged 18 to 65. CDR3 length: 13 amino acids. V was pared by 7 bases and J by 8 bases, with 7 bases of the junction left unmatched. Looked up from germline, CDR1 is LNHDA and CDR2 is SQIVND (reference sequence). This clonotype came up a few times. The antigen is unknown. RNA transcripts were the template for amplifying TCR beta CDR3 regions. A set of HTBI primers served as the primers for a first-round RT-PCR of the TCR CDR3. Using its own MiXCR run on the multiplex PCR reads, TCRdb lists one record per CDR3 protein. The sample lists 350,000 or so distinct CDR3 sequences; 17% were seen once.

The clonotype was recovered from a woman aged 25 to 39 with Graves' hyperthyroidism that later progressed to Graves' ophthalmopathy. The sequencing input was blood. This chain connects TRBV19 to TRBJ1-5, with 8 bases matching TRBD1. The CDR3 bases are TGTGCCAGTAACAGACAGGGGTTTGAGCCCCAGCATTTT. Translated, it gives CASNRQGFEPQHF.